One and the same sample provided the 23 T cell receptor beta chains below, sequenced in a study of blood T cell repertoires in COVID-19 (dated by TCRdb to 2018 to 2021). Receptor amplification or capture employed the immunoSEQ multiplex PCR assay. TCRdb re-hosts the immuneACCESS table, in-frame sequences only. Its copies lack some clones; in the studies checked, an unresolved V gene accounts for under half of them, and the cause for the rest is not known. This sample gives about 82,000 clones in total; 80% of them show up just once. The ten most abundant clones make up around 12% of the sample. Sequencing input: peripheral blood. Every receptor here comes from a woman between 40 and 50 years old with active or convalescent COVID-19.

The J gene is TRBJ1-5, the V gene TRBV5-4; D may be TRBD1 (5 bases). CDR1 is SGHNT and CDR2 is YYREEE in the germline V gene (reference sequence). The V end lost 4 bases, the J end lost 7 bases, and 18 bases lay between the germline ends. The CDR3 is made up of 15 amino acids. CDR3 bases: TGTGCCAGCAGCCTGGGACCGGGGGGAGAGCAGCCCCAGCATTTT. Amino acids: CASSLGPGGEQPQHF.

V and J are TRBV2 and TRBJ2-3; a possible D gene is TRBD2 (6 bases). The germline gives CDR1 SNHLY, CDR2 FYNNEI. Trimming took 4 bases from V and 4 from J, leaving 15 bases between them. The CDR3 runs 15 residues. The CDR3: CASSGPGRNADTQYF. In nucleotides, the CDR3 is TGTGCCAGCAGTGGCCCAGGGAGGAACGCAGATACGCAGTATTTT.

This chain uses TRBV10-3 with TRBJ2-2; TRBD1 matches 10 bases. Germline V gene data show CDR1 as ENHRY and CDR2 as SYGVKD. The V gene end was trimmed by 5 bases and the J gene end by 4 bases; junction bases not matched to a gene: 1. The CDR3 contains 14 residues. DNA of the CDR3: TGTGCCATCAGTCGGGACAGGGGCACCGGGGAGCTGTTTTTT. This codes for CAISRDRGTGELFF.

The genes are TRBV28 and TRBJ1-4; no definite D call. Trimming shortened V by 3 bases and J by 4 bases, and 18 bases separated the two germline ends. CDR1 is MDHEN and CDR2 is SYDVKM in the germline V gene. The CDR3 spans 17 residues. The chain's CDR3 is CASSLNRKFSSNEKLFF. The CDR3 DNA follows: TGTGCCAGCAGTTTGAACAGAAAGTTCTCCAGTAATGAAAAACTGTTTTTT.

This chain uses TRBV2 with TRBJ1-2; tentatively, D is TRBD1 (5 bases). There are 13 residues in the CDR3. With 6 bases removed from V and 6 bases from J, the gap between germline ends came to 14 bases. Looked up from germline, CDR1 is SNHLY and CDR2 is FYNNEI. The CDR3 sequence: CASRWIGGDGYTF. The CDR3 bases are TGTGCCAGCAGATGGATTGGAGGGGATGGCTACACCTTC.

This chain uses TRBV5-1 with TRBJ2-1; 7 nucleotides line up with TRBD1. This CDR3 contains 15 residues. The germline V gene has CDR1 SGHRS and CDR2 YFSETQ. The V segment lost 2 bases and the J segment 8 bases; nucleotides outside the gene matches: 10. CDR3 in DNA: TGCGCCAGCAGCTTCACCCCGGACAGGTCGGATGAGCAGTTCTTC. This gives the protein CASSFTPDRSDEQFF.

V usage is TRBV12-5 and J usage is TRBJ2-3, with D uncertain. V was clipped by 4 bases and J by 2 bases, with 22 bases between them. Germline-derived CDR1 and CDR2 are LGHNT and FRNRAP. The CDR3 loop spans 18 amino acids. The DNA for the CDR3 is TGTGCTAGTGGTTGGCCGAGAACTAACCAGATCTTCACAGATACGCAGTATTTT. Protein product: CASGWPRTNQIFTDTQYF.

The chain links TRBV5-4 to TRBJ1-2; tentative D call: TRBD1 (5 bases). From germline, CDR1 is SGHNT and CDR2 YYREEE (reference sequence). CDR3 length: 12 amino acids. Between the trimmed V and J ends, which lost 0 bases and 7 bases, there was a span of 7 bases. In nucleotides, the CDR3 is TGTGCCAGCAGCTTGGGCCAGGGTGGCTACACCTTC. Its protein is CASSLGQGGYTF.

The rearrangement joins TRBV9 to TRBJ2-7; 9 nucleotides align to TRBD2. The CDR3 contains 18 residues. Looked up from germline, CDR1 is SGDLS and CDR2 is YYNGEE. V shed 0 bases and J 2 bases; nucleotides not matched to a gene: 12. CDR3 sequence (DNA): TGTGCCAGCAGCGTAGGGGGTAGCGGGAGATTCAACACCTACGAGCAGTACTTC. Protein product: CASSVGGSGRFNTYEQYF.

The V gene is TRBV12-3 or TRBV12-4, the J gene TRBJ2-1; D ambiguous. CDR3 size: 13 residues. The V and J ends lost 3 bases and 7 bases respectively, with 10 bases between them. Here the CDR3 reads CASSLGRQNEQFF. In DNA, the CDR3 is TGTGCCAGCAGTTTGGGCAGGCAAAATGAGCAGTTCTTC.

This clone came up a few times. The chain combines TRBV24-1 with TRBJ2-5, with 7 bases lining up with TRBD1. V dropped 7 bases and J dropped 2; count of bases not matched to a gene: 9. CDR3 length equals 15 residues. Germline V gene lookup returns CDR1 KGHDR and CDR2 SFDVKD. The CDR3 sequence is CATSARTGVQETQYF. The CDR3 DNA sequence: TGTGCCACCAGCGCACGCACAGGGGTACAAGAGACCCAGTACTTC.

This clone was observed many times. Other DNA variants within this sample encode the same CDR3. The genes are TRBV4-2 and TRBJ2-7; 10 nucleotides line up with TRBD1. CDR3 length: 17 residues. CDR1 is LGHNA and CDR2 is YNFKEQ in the germline V gene. J lost 0 bases, V lost 1 base, and 6 bases had no gene match. The CDR3 is CASSQAAGTGDSYEQYF. The CDR3 nucleotides read TGTGCCAGCAGCCAAGCCGCCGGGACAGGGGACTCCTACGAGCAGTACTTC.

The chain has TRBV27 and TRBJ2-2; D possibly corresponds to TRBD1 (6 bases). Germline V gene sequence: CDR1 MNHEY, CDR2 SMNVEV (reference sequence). This CDR3 region has 14 residues. V was cut by 6 bases and J by 0 bases, with 8 bases left in between. The CDR3 DNA sequence: TGTGCCAGCAGAAGGACAGCGAACACCGGGGAGCTGTTTTTT. Its translation: CASRRTANTGELFF.

The V and J genes are TRBV28 and TRBJ2-3, with 8 bases fitting TRBD2. Germline V gene data show CDR1 as MDHEN and CDR2 as SYDVKM. This CDR3 comprises 17 residues. The J segment lost 3 bases and the V segment lost 4 bases, leaving 12 bases of the junction unmatched. CDR3 loop: CASSSMIGRASTDTQYF. The CDR3 DNA follows: TGTGCCAGCAGTTCGATGATCGGGAGGGCGAGTACAGATACGCAGTATTTT. Looking up the rest from reference TRBV28 and TRBJ2-3 gives the full variable domain: DVKVTQSSRYLVKRTGEKVFLECVQDMDHENMFWYRQDPGLGLRLIYFSYDVKMKEKGDIPEGYSVSREKKERFSLILESASTNQTSMYLCASSSMIGRASTDTQYFGPGTRLTVL.

This chain uses TRBV28 with TRBJ1-2; possibly TRBD1 for D (5 bases). V was trimmed by 8 bases and J by 4 bases, leaving 14 bases between them. The CDR3 length is 13 residues. CDR1 and CDR2 (germline): MDHEN, SYDVKM. Here the CDR3 reads CASHARASYGYTF. In nucleotides, the CDR3 is TGTGCCAGCCATGCCAGGGCGTCCTATGGCTACACCTTC.

The chain recombines TRBV5-4 with TRBJ1-5; a weak D match, TRBD1 (6 bases). Germline values: CDR1 SGHNT, CDR2 YYREEE (reference sequence). There are 16 residues in the CDR3. The ends were cut back, 0 bases at V and 5 bases at J, with 15 bases in the middle. In DNA, the CDR3 is TGTGCCAGCAGCTTGGGGGGGCGACGCCCCGATCAGCCCCAGCATTTT. Protein product: CASSLGGRRPDQPQHF.

CDR3 bases: TGTGCCAGCAGCTCTACAAGTTACAGGGTAGACGAGCAGTACTTC. It codes for CASSSTSYRVDEQYF. V gene TRBV7-9 combines with J gene TRBJ2-7; maybe TRBD1 (6 bases). Trimming took off 4 bases at V and 5 bases at J, with 18 bases between the two ends. Looked up from germline, CDR1 is SEHNR and CDR2 is FQNEAQ (reference sequence). CDR3 length: 15 residues.

This clone was seen once. CDR3 DNA sequence: TGTGCCAGCAGTTCCGCCGACAGGGTGGGCAATCAGCCCCAGCATTTT. It specifies CASSSADRVGNQPQHF. This chain joins TRBV28 and TRBJ1-5; 7 nucleotides match TRBD1. Looked up from germline, CDR1 is MDHEN and CDR2 is SYDVKM. The CDR3 has 16 residues. V gave up 4 bases and J gave up 2 bases; unmatched junction bases: 8. The full variable domain, completed using reference TRBV28 and TRBJ1-5, is DVKVTQSSRYLVKRTGEKVFLECVQDMDHENMFWYRQDPGLGLRLIYFSYDVKMKEKGDIPEGYSVSREKKERFSLILESASTNQTSMYLCASSSADRVGNQPQHFGDGTRLSIL.

The chain uses TRBV7-2 and TRBJ2-1; 7 bases align to TRBD2. Germline V gives CDR1 SGHTA, CDR2 FQGNSA. This CDR3 region has 15 residues. The J segment lost 7 bases and the V segment lost 5 bases, leaving 11 bases of the junction unmatched. The CDR3 protein is CASSPSSGNNNEQFF. The CDR3 bases are TGTGCCAGCAGCCCTTCGAGCGGGAATAATAATGAGCAGTTCTTC.

CDR3 DNA: TGCGCCAGCAGCTTGGGGACAAGTTCGAACACCGGGGAGCTGTTTTTT. Residues: CASSLGTSSNTGELFF. This chain links TRBV5-1 with TRBJ2-2; D is perhaps TRBD1 (5 bases). The CDR3 covers 16 residues. Germline CDR1 SGHRS, CDR2 YFSETQ. The ends were cut back, 0 bases at V and 0 bases at J, with 9 bases in the middle.

CDR3 protein: CASSITGTGAPGELFF. The CDR3 coding sequence is TGTGCCAGCAGCATTACCGGGACAGGGGCGCCGGGTGAGCTGTTTTTT. The rearrangement joins TRBV9 to TRBJ2-2; the match to TRBD1 covers 10 bases. CDR3 length: 16 residues. The germline V gene encodes CDR1 SGDLS and CDR2 YYNGEE. Germline trimming cut 4 bases from V and 11 bases from J; bases unmatched to any gene: 14.

The chain recombines TRBV19 with TRBJ2-2; unclear D gene. Germline V gives CDR1 LNHDA, CDR2 SQIVND (reference sequence). V lost 7 bases and J 1 base, leaving 7 bases between the germline ends. The CDR3 contains 13 residues. CDR3 amino acids: CASMGRNTGELFF. CDR3 coding DNA: TGTGCCAGTATGGGCAGGAACACCGGGGAGCTGTTTTTT.

The V call is TRBV5-5, the J call TRBJ2-3; perhaps TRBD1 as D (6 bases). The CDR3 length is 14 residues. Germline lookup yields CDR1 SGHKS and CDR2 YYEKEE (reference sequence). The V end lost 6 bases, the J end lost 4 bases, and 15 bases lay between the germline ends. The chain's CDR3 is CASTPPGAPDTQYF. The DNA for the CDR3 is TGTGCCAGCACGCCTCCAGGGGCCCCAGATACGCAGTATTTT.